The rows below give T cell receptor beta chains drawn from one sample of a study of cytomegalovirus exposure and HLA in healthy donors. Method: immunoSEQ multiplex PCR; TCRdb's copy keeps in-frame clones and lacks some. This sample has about 150,000 clones, with roughly 80% found just once. Material: PBMCs. These receptor sequences come from a woman between 45 and 65 years old in good health and CMV-seropositive. CDR3s include the opening cysteine and the closing phenylalanine or tryptophan. Size is omitted from some rows. Given values are once, few, many or a class for expanded clones.

TRBV9	NA	TRBJ2-7	CASSVQAGDFGYEQYF
TRBV7-9	few	TRBJ1-4	CASSLGSVQGGKLFF
TRBV11-2	NA	TRBJ2-2	CASSISGVGELFF
TRBV5-1	NA	TRBJ1-5	CASSLGGVGNQPQHF
TRBV19	NA	TRBJ2-7	CASSPKRAYEQYF
TRBV6-6	NA	TRBJ2-7	CASSYLIRQGTYEQYF
TRBV5-5	once	TRBJ1-5	CASSRPGQGCQPQHF
TRBV5-6	NA	TRBJ1-1	CASSLSSGRVRDTEAFF
TRBV29-1	NA	TRBJ1-1	CSVQEHLNTEAFF
TRBV7-2	NA	TRBJ2-2	CASSPGLAVNTGELFF
TRBV23-1	NA	TRBJ2-2	CASSPYRAPFTGELFF
TRBV27	NA	TRBJ1-1	CASSFGQGLNTEAFF
TRBV4-3	NA	TRBJ1-1	CASSQDHGGSTEAFF
TRBV6-5	NA	TRBJ2-5	CASSYRETQYF
TRBV28	once	TRBJ2-5	CASTSGSRETQYF
TRBV2	NA	TRBJ1-2	CASRTGDLYGYTF
TRBV5-4	NA	TRBJ2-5	CASSLGLAGGVETQYF
TRBV7-8	NA	TRBJ2-6	CASSLDRVWGANVLTF
TRBV2	NA	TRBJ1-5	CASSEGQWNQPQHF
TRBV29-1	few	TRBJ1-3	CSVFSYRDRVSGNTIYF
TRBV27	few	TRBJ2-2	CASSFLAGELFF
TRBV18	NA	TRBJ1-3	CASSPPSDRGNTIYF
TRBV7-2	NA	TRBJ1-1	CASSPRLSEVVGSEAFF
TRBV15	NA	TRBJ1-2	CATSRDAARSWGYTF
TRBV19	NA	TRBJ1-6	CASSRGQADSPLHF
TRBV5-5	NA	TRBJ2-1	CASSSPGQGKGDEQFF
TRBV28	NA	TRBJ2-7	CASSTRQGSYEQYF
TRBV7-3	NA	TRBJ2-1	CASSLGTSLYNEQFF
TRBV6-4	NA	TRBJ1-1	CASSDGGPEAFF
TRBV13	NA	TRBJ2-1	CASSLVRETGSYNEQFF
TRBV21-1	NA	TRBJ1-1	CASIQDSTRMNTEAFF
TRBV7-2	NA	TRBJ1-2	CASSLGATGTNYGYTF
TRBV18	NA	TRBJ1-1	CASSDGPNTEAFF
TRBV7-4	NA	TRBJ1-3	CASSQYTNTPGRLGNTIYF
TRBV28	few	TRBJ2-5	CASSSLAGGQETQYF
TRBV6-1	NA	TRBJ2-1	CASLTYNEQFF
TRBV5-4	NA	TRBJ2-5	CASSLGQVETQYF
TRBV28	few	TRBJ1-4	CASRDSRQGPNEKLFF
TRBV5-6	once	TRBJ1-5	CASSLTGNQPQHF
TRBV9	NA	TRBJ1-6	CASSVNRDSPLHF
TRBV30	NA	TRBJ2-6	CAWGRGPGANVLTF
TRBV5-1	once	TRBJ1-3	CASSVQTGDSGNTIYF
TRBV19	once	TRBJ1-1	CASRGMKGETNTEAFF
TRBV21-1	NA	NA	CASISDGSCSYEQYF